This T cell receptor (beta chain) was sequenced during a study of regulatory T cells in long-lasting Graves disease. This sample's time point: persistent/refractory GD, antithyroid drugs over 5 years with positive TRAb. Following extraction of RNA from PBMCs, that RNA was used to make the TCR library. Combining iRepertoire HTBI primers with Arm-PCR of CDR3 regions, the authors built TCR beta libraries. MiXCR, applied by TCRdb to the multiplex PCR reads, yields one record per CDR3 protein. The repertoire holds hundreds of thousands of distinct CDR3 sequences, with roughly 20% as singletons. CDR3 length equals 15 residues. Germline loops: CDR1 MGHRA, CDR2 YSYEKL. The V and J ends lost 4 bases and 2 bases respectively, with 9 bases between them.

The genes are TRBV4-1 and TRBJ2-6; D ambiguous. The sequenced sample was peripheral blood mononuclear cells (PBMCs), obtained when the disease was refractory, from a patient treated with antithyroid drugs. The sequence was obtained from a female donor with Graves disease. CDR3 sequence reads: CASSPLQAGANVLTF. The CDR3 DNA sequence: TGCGCCAGCAGCCCCCTTCAAGCTGGGGCCAACGTCCTGACTTTC.